The 15 T cell receptor beta chains given below trace back to one sample, sequenced in a study of blood T cells in healthy people across ages. Using a J-beta primer mix together with a sample-barcoded 5' primer, a second PCR was run for roughly 6 to 11 cycles. TCRdb recomputed calls from the 5' RACE reads with MiXCR, one row per CDR3 protein. The sample consists of roughly 800,000 distinct CDR3 sequences, 25% of them appearing once. These sequences were also reported in another study, on T cells of mothers and their children.

Sequences were obtained from blood. The source of these receptors is a boy aged 5-17 years in good health.

This chain connects TRBV5-1 to TRBJ2-5, with unresolved D. Near its end, the DNA agrees better with TRBJ2-1, so the J call may be wrong. The CDR3 has 14 residues. The germline V gene has CDR1 SGHRS and CDR2 YFSETQ. CDR3 sequence: CASSFLDYNNEQFF. The DNA for the CDR3 is TGCGCCAGCAGCTTCCTCGATTACAACAATGAGCAGTTCTTC.

Written as DNA, the CDR3 is TGTGCCACCAGCCCCAGTGACGGGGCACCTATCAATGAGCAGTTCTTC. Its translation is CATSPSDGAPINEQFF. The chain carries TRBV24-1 and TRBJ2-5, with D perhaps matching TRBD1 or TRBD2 (5 bases each). The DNA end is more similar to TRBJ2-1, so the J call may be wrong. The length of the CDR3 is 16 residues. Germline CDR1 KGHDR, CDR2 SFDVKD.

There are a few counts of this clonotype. This chain connects TRBV9 to TRBJ2-2; D is unresolved. Per germline, CDR1 SGDLS and CDR2 YYNGEE. V was clipped by 0 bases and J by 6 bases, with 9 bases between them. The CDR3 totals 14 residues. The CDR3 loop is CASSVDLLAGELFF. The DNA for the CDR3 is TGTGCCAGCAGCGTAGACCTCCTCGCCGGGGAGCTGTTTTTT.

The rearrangement uses TRBV6-6 and TRBJ1-4; D not certain. This CDR3 is 13 amino acids long. V was cut by 4 bases and J by 8 bases, with 11 bases left in between. CDR1 MNHNY and CDR2 SVGAGI come from the germline V gene (reference sequence). CDR3 in amino acids: CASSLSGREKLFF. The CDR3 bases are TGTGCCAGCAGTTTGTCCGGGAGGGAAAAACTGTTTTTT.

The chain uses TRBV6-1 and TRBJ2-2; D gene ambiguous. The germline gives CDR1 MNHNS, CDR2 SASEGT. This CDR3 has 14 amino acids. V gave up 7 bases and J gave up 4 bases, with 13 bases separating them. The CDR3 DNA reads as TGTGCCAGCACGGAAGGTTGGGGCACCGGGGAGCTGTTTTTT. This codes for CASTEGWGTGELFF.

This clonotype was counted only a few times. The chain carries TRBV29-1 and TRBJ2-5, with D unresolved. The V end lost 3 bases, the J end lost 6 bases, and 11 bases lay between the germline ends. Germline V gene sequence: CDR1 SQVTM, CDR2 ANQGSEA. CDR3 length equals 12 residues. This CDR3 reads CSVESVGQTQYF. The CDR3 DNA sequence: TGCAGCGTTGAGAGTGTTGGGCAGACCCAGTACTTC.

This rearrangement joins TRBV29-1 to TRBJ2-1; possibly TRBD1 for D (5 bases). Germline CDR1 reads SQVTM; CDR2 reads ANQGSEA. The CDR3 runs 13 residues. The V and J ends lost 5 bases and 4 bases respectively, with 12 bases between them. The CDR3 sequence is CSVQLGVYNEQFF. The CDR3 nucleotides read TGCAGCGTTCAGTTAGGGGTTTACAATGAGCAGTTCTTC.

The V call is TRBV15, the J call TRBJ2-3; D is undetermined. Germline loops: CDR1 LNHNV, CDR2 YYDKDF (reference sequence). The CDR3 covers 15 residues. V was shortened by 0 bases and J by 1 base, with 8 bases between the two germline ends. The CDR3 sequence: CATSRDGVGTDTQYF. For the CDR3, the DNA is TGTGCCACCAGCAGAGACGGTGTCGGCACAGATACGCAGTATTTT.

This clonotype was found many times. The chain couples TRBV7-2 to TRBJ1-4; perhaps TRBD1 as D (5 bases). The CDR3 has 14 residues. CDR1 SGHTA and CDR2 FQGNSA come from the germline V gene. V gave up 5 bases and J gave up 5 bases, with 12 bases separating them. For the CDR3, the DNA is TGTGCCAGCAGCCGCGGGGGGAACAATGAAAAACTGTTTTTT. This translates into CASSRGGNNEKLFF. Variable domain in full (rest from reference TRBV7-2 and TRBJ1-4): GAGVSQSPSNKVTEKGKDVELRCDPISGHTALYWYRQSLGQGLEFLIYFQGNSAPDKSGLPSDRFSAERTGGSVSTLTIQRTQQEDSAVYLCASSRGGNNEKLFFGSGTQLSVL.

Only a few counts were recorded for this clonotype. The chain recombines TRBV28 with TRBJ1-1, with TRBD1 matching 9 bases. Trimming at V came to 4 bases and at J to 0 bases, leaving 6 bases not matched to a gene. Looked up from germline, CDR1 is MDHEN and CDR2 is SYDVKM. This CDR3 comprises 16 residues. CDR3 residues: CASSSGTGFMNTEAFF. CDR3 DNA sequence: TGTGCCAGCAGTTCCGGGACAGGGTTCATGAACACTGAAGCTTTCTTT.

The chain joins TRBV20-1 to TRBJ1-5, with TRBD1 matching 9 bases. Looked up from germline, CDR1 is DFQATT and CDR2 is SNEGSKA (reference sequence). The CDR3 has 13 residues. The ends lost 6 bases at V and 7 bases at J; junction bases unmatched: 7. CDR3 nucleotides: TGCAGTGCCAGGGACAGGGAAGGGCAGCCCCAGCATTTT. Its protein is CSARDREGQPQHF.

This clonotype came up many times. V gene TRBV7-9 combines with J gene TRBJ2-1; D uncertain. Germline loops: CDR1 SEHNR, CDR2 FQNEAQ (reference sequence). This CDR3 is 12 amino acids long. The V gene lost 1 base and the J gene lost 5 bases, with 3 bases spanning the gap. CDR3 coding DNA: TGTGCCAGCAGCTTAGGCCACAATGAGCAGTTCTTC. Translating it yields CASSLGHNEQFF.

V is TRBV3-1 and J is TRBJ1-1, with D perhaps matching TRBD1 (5 bases). V lost 0 bases and J lost 4, with 9 bases in between. CDR1 and CDR2 from the germline V gene are LGHDT and YNNKEL (reference sequence). The CDR3 totals 14 residues. CDR3 sequence reads: CASSQEGVSTEAFF. The CDR3 DNA reads as TGTGCCAGCAGCCAAGAGGGGGTGAGCACTGAAGCTTTCTTT.

This clonotype has only a few counts. V gene TRBV2 combines with J gene TRBJ1-4; D perhaps matches TRBD1 (6 bases). V was clipped by 4 bases and J by 5 bases, with 26 bases between them. The CDR3 is 19 amino acids. Germline V gene sequence: CDR1 SNHLY, CDR2 FYNNEI. The chain's CDR3 is CASSGGWERSVTGNEKLFF. Written as DNA, the CDR3 is TGTGCCAGCAGTGGCGGTTGGGAGAGATCAGTAACAGGGAATGAAAAACTGTTTTTT.

About this clonotype itself: One end of the junction fails to match germline, which may point to a read error. The V and J genes are TRBV14 and TRBJ2-7; D uncertain. This CDR3 is 11 amino acids long. Looked up from germline, CDR1 is SGHDN and CDR2 is FVKESK. CDR3 DNA sequence: TGTGCCAGCAGCGACGAGAGCGAGCAGTCCTTC. Translating it yields CASSDESEQSF.